This T cell receptor beta chain was captured in a study of CD8 T cells in ankylosing spondylitis. The germline CDR1 and CDR2 sequences are PRHDT and FYEKMQ (reference sequence). The V end was cut by 2 bases, the J end by 10 bases, with 12 bases between. This CDR3 is 13 amino acids long. Study-level points and caveats: Disease-linked clones were CD8+ and relatively rare in peripheral blood. Disease-associated clones were reportedly significantly overrepresented in matched ankylosing spondylitis synovial fluid. A motif in TCR beta, a set of under 10 highly homologous variants, appeared characteristic of ankylosing spondylitis blood. Previously reported in reactive arthritis synovial fluid and blood were some of the motif variants.

Construction of TCR beta libraries was performed using quantitative 5'-RACE with molecular barcodes. TCRdb recomputed calls from the 5' RACE reads with MiXCR, one row per CDR3 protein. This repertoire shows 200,000 to 250,000 distinct CDR3 sequences, 7.3% found once; its top ten account for 13% to 15%. The sample holds many counts of this clonotype. The antigen is not known. The V call is TRBV13, the J call TRBJ2-1; D gene uncertain. The TCR comes from a male donor with ankylosing spondylitis. Sequencing was performed on blood, either unsorted or a sorted T cell fraction (not recorded which). The CDR3 sequence: CASSLNSPLEQFF. The CDR3 nucleotides are TGTGCCAGCAGCTTAAACAGCCCTCTCGAGCAGTTCTTC.